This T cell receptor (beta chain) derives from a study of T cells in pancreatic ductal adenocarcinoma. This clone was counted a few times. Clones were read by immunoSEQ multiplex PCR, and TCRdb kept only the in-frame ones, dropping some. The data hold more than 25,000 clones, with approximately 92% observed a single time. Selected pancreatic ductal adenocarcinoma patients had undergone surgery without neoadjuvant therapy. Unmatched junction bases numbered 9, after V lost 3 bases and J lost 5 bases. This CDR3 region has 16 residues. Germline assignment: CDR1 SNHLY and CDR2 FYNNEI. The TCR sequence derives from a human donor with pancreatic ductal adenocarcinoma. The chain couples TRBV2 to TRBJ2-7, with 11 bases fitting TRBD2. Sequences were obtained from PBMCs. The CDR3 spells CASSEILAGEYHEQYF. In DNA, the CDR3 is TGTGCCAGCAGTGAGATACTAGCGGGAGAGTACCACGAGCAGTACTTC.